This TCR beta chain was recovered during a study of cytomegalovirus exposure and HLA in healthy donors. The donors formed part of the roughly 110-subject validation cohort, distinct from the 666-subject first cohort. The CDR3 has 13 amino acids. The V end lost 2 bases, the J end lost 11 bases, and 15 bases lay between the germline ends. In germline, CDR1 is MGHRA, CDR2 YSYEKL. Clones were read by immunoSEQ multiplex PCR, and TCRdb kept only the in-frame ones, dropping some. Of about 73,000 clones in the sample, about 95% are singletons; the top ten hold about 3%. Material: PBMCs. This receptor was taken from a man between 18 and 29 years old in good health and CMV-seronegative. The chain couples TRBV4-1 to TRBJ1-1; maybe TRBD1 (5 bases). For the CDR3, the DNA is TGCGCCAGCAGCCAAACTGACGACAGTGGCGCTTTCTTT. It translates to CASSQTDDSGAFF.